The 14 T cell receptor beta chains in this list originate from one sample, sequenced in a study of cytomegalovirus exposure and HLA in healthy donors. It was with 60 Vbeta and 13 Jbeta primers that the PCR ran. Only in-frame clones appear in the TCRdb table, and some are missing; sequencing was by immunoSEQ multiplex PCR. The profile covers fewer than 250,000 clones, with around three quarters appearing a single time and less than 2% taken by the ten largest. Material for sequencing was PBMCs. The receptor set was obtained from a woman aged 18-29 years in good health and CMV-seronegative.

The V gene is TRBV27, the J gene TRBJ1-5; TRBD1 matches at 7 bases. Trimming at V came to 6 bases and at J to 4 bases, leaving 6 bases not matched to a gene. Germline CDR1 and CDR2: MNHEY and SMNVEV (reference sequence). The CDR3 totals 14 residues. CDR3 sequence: CASRQGTENQPQHF. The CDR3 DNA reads TGTGCCAGCAGACAGGGGACAGAAAATCAGCCCCAGCATTTT.

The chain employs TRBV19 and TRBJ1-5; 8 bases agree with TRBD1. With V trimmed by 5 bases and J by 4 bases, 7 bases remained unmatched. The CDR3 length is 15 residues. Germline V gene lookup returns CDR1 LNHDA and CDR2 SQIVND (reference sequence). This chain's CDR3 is CASSGGTGFNQPQHF. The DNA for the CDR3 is TGTGCCAGTAGTGGCGGGACAGGCTTTAATCAGCCCCAGCATTTT.

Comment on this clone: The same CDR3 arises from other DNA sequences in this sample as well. This CDR3 reads CASSLGGETYEQYF. The CDR3 DNA follows: TGTGCCAGCAGTTTGGGGGGGGAAACCTACGAGCAGTACTTC. The chain employs TRBV27 and TRBJ2-7; 7 bases map to TRBD2. From germline, CDR1 is MNHEY and CDR2 SMNVEV (reference sequence). The length of the CDR3 is 14 residues. Losses at the gene ends were 3 bases for V and 2 bases for J; bases not matched to a gene: 4.

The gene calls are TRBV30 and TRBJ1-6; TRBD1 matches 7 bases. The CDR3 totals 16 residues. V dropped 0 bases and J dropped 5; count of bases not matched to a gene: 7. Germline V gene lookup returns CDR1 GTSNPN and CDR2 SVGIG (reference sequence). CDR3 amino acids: CAWSVLSGGNNSPLHF. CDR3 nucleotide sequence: TGTGCCTGGAGTGTACTTTCAGGGGGAAATAATTCACCCCTCCACTTT.

This CDR3 reads CASSLGGIGNQPQHF. Written as DNA, the CDR3 is TGTGCCAGCAGCTTAGGAGGGATTGGGAATCAGCCCCAGCATTTT. V gene TRBV7-9 combines with J gene TRBJ1-5; D ambiguous. The germline V gene has CDR1 SEHNR and CDR2 FQNEAQ (reference sequence). V gave up 1 base and J gave up 4 bases, with 11 bases separating them. The CDR3 has 15 residues. Supplemented by reference TRBV7-9 and TRBJ1-5, the full variable domain reads DTGVSQNPRHKITKRGQNVTFRCDPISEHNRLYWYRQTLGQGPEFLTYFQNEAQLEKSRLLSDRFSAERPKGSFSTLEIQRTEQGDSAMYLCASSLGGIGNQPQHFGDGTRLSIL.

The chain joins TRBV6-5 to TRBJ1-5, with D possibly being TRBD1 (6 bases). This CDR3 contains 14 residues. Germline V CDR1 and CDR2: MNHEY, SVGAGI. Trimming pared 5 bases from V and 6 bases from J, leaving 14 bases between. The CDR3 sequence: CASSGKQGTQPQHF. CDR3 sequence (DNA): TGTGCCAGCAGTGGGAAACAGGGAACTCAGCCCCAGCATTTT.

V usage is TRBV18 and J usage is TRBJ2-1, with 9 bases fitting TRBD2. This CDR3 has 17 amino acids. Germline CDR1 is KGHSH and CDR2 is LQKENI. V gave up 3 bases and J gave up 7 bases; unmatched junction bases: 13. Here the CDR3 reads CASSPIAGVSLGNEQFF. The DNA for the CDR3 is TGTGCCAGCTCACCGATAGCGGGAGTATCACTAGGGAATGAGCAGTTCTTC.

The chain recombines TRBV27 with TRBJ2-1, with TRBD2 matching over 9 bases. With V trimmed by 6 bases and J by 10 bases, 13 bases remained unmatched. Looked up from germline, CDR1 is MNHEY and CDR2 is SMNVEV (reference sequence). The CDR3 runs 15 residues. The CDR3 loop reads CASSSPSLAGPEQFF. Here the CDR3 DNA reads TGTGCCAGCAGCTCACCCTCACTAGCGGGTCCAGAGCAGTTCTTC.

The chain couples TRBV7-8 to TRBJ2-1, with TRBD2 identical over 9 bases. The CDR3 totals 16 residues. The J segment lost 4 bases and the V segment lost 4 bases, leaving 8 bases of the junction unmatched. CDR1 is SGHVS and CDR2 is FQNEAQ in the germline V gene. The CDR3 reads CASSSDRLAVYNEQFF. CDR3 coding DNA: TGTGCCAGCAGCTCCGACCGACTAGCGGTGTACAATGAGCAGTTCTTC.

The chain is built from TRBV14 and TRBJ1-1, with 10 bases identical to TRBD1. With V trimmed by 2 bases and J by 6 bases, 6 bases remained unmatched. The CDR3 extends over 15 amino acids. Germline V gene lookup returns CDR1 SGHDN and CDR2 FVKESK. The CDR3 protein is CASSQIRDRGSEAFF. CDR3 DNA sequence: TGTGCCAGCAGCCAAATCCGGGACAGGGGATCTGAAGCTTTCTTT.

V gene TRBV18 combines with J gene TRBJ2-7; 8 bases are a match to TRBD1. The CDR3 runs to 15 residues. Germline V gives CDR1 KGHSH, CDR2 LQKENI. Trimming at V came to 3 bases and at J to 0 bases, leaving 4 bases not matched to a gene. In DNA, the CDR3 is TGTGCCAGCTCACCTTTGGGACAGGACTCCTACGAGCAGTACTTC. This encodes CASSPLGQDSYEQYF.

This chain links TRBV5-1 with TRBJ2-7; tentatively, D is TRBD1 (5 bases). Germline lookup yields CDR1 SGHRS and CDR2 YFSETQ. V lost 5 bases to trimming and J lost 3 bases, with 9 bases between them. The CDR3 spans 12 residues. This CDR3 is CASRRQGYEQYF. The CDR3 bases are TGCGCCAGCAGACGCCAGGGCTACGAGCAGTACTTC.

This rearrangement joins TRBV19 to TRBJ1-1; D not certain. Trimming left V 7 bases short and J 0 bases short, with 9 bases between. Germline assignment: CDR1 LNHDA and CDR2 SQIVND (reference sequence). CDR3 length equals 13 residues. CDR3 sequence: CASNELLNTEAFF. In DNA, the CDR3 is TGTGCCAGTAATGAACTTCTGAACACTGAAGCTTTCTTT. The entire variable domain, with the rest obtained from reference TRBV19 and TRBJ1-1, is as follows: DGGITQSPKYLFRKEGQNVTLSCEQNLNHDAMYWYRQDPGQGLRLIYYSQIVNDFQKGDIAEGYSVSREKKESFPLTVTSAQKNPTAFYLCASNELLNTEAFFGQGTRLTVV.

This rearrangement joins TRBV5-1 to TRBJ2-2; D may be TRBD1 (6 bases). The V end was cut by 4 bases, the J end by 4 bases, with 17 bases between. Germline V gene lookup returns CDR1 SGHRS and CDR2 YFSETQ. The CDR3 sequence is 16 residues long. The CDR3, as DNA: TGCGCCAGCAGCCCGATACAGGGTTCTGGCACCGGGGAGCTGTTTTTT. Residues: CASSPIQGSGTGELFF. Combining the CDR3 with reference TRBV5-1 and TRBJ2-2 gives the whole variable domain KAGVTQTPRYLIKTRGQQVTLSCSPISGHRSVSWYQQTPGQGLQFLFEYFSETQRNKGNFPGRFSGRQFSNSRSEMNVSTLELGDSALYLCASSPIQGSGTGELFFGEGSRLTVL.